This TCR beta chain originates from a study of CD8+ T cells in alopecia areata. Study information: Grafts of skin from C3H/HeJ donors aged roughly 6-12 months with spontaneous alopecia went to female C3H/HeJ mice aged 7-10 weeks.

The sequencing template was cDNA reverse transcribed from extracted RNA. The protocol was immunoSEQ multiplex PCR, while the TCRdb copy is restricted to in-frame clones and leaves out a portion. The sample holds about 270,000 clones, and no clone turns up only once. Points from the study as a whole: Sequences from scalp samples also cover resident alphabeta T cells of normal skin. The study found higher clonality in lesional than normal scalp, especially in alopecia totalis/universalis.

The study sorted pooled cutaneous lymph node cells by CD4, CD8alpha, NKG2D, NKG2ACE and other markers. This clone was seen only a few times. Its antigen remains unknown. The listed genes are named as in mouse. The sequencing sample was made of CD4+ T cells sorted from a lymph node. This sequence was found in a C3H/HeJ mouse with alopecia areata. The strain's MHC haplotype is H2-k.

CDR3 loop: CASSELGKTEDTQYF. Partial CDR3 DNA: TGTGCCAGCAGTGAATTAGGGAAGACAGAAGAC. The chain recombines TRBV13-1 with TRBJ2-5; weak D call: TRBD1 (5 bases). The CDR3 end is not reached by the read, which stops 4 residues before it; the germline J gene fills it in. CDR1 NSHNY and CDR2 SYGAGN come from the germline V gene. The CDR3 extends over 15 amino acids.